Listed below are T cell receptor beta chains from one sample, sequenced in a study of cytomegalovirus exposure and HLA in healthy donors. Sequencing was performed with immunoSEQ multiplex PCR; in TCRdb, only in-frame clones are kept and a portion is missing. In the table there are 140,000 or so clones, about nine tenths of which are singletons. The specimen sequenced was PBMCs. These receptors all come from a woman aged 25 to 39 in good health and CMV-seropositive. Each CDR3 is given with its conserved first and last residue. Each record gives: CDR3 length, V gene, J gene, CDR3 protein.

cdr3_length: 14
v_call: TRBV18
j_call: TRBJ2-5
cdr3_aa: CASSPRTGSETQYF

cdr3_length: 15
v_call: TRBV27
j_call: TRBJ2-7
cdr3_aa: CASPLGASFRNEQYF

cdr3_length: 14
v_call: TRBV14
j_call: TRBJ2-7
cdr3_aa: CASSQVGGSPKQYF

cdr3_length: 15
v_call: TRBV27
j_call: TRBJ2-3
cdr3_aa: CASTSGTSGRDTQYF

cdr3_length: 15
v_call: TRBV6-1
j_call: -
cdr3_aa: CASSEDWGPTSEQYF

cdr3_length: 16
v_call: TRBV6-5
j_call: TRBJ1-2
cdr3_aa: CASSYSGTGDNYGYTF

cdr3_length: 15
v_call: TRBV6-6
j_call: TRBJ2-1
cdr3_aa: CASSPRLAGGNEQFF

cdr3_length: 13
v_call: TRBV2
j_call: TRBJ1-6
cdr3_aa: CASSESVGSPLHF

cdr3_length: 15
v_call: TRBV6-5
j_call: TRBJ2-2
cdr3_aa: CASSVSGPNTGELFF

cdr3_length: 16
v_call: TRBV27
j_call: TRBJ2-7
cdr3_aa: CASSLIAGGPVDEQYF

cdr3_length: 15
v_call: TRBV4-1
j_call: TRBJ2-7
cdr3_aa: CASSPGTSGTGEQYF

cdr3_length: 14
v_call: TRBV4-1
j_call: TRBJ2-7
cdr3_aa: CASSLTGQGPEQYF

cdr3_length: 16
v_call: TRBV6-1
j_call: TRBJ2-1
cdr3_aa: CASSENDRGSYNEQFF

cdr3_length: 12
v_call: TRBV7-9
j_call: TRBJ2-3
cdr3_aa: CASRSLTDTQYF

cdr3_length: 13
v_call: TRBV28
j_call: TRBJ1-1
cdr3_aa: CASSFQGNTEAFF

cdr3_length: 13
v_call: TRBV27
j_call: TRBJ2-1
cdr3_aa: CASTPPRDNEQFF

cdr3_length: 13
v_call: TRBV2
j_call: TRBJ2-7
cdr3_aa: CASSGGTGGEQYF

cdr3_length: 16
v_call: TRBV9
j_call: TRBJ2-3
cdr3_aa: CASSVGTSGATDTQYF

cdr3_length: 14
v_call: TRBV2
j_call: TRBJ1-4
cdr3_aa: CASSVQGRGEKLFF

cdr3_length: 15
v_call: TRBV18
j_call: TRBJ2-5
cdr3_aa: CASSTDNRGQETQYF

cdr3_length: 15
v_call: TRBV2
j_call: TRBJ2-3
cdr3_aa: CASSAPTTAGDTQYF

cdr3_length: 13
v_call: TRBV7-9
j_call: TRBJ2-1
cdr3_aa: CASSSDRDNEQFF

cdr3_length: 11
v_call: TRBV5-1
j_call: TRBJ2-1
cdr3_aa: CASSEGKEQFF

cdr3_length: 16
v_call: TRBV10-3
j_call: TRBJ2-4
cdr3_aa: CAISDPRAGSYDIQYF

cdr3_length: 15
v_call: TRBV2
j_call: TRBJ2-7
cdr3_aa: CASSASRGTAYEQYF

cdr3_length: 13
v_call: TRBV28
j_call: TRBJ1-6
cdr3_aa: CASSPGHSSPLHF

cdr3_length: 14
v_call: TRBV19
j_call: TRBJ2-3
cdr3_aa: CASSWDFYTDTQYF

cdr3_length: 16
v_call: TRBV4-1
j_call: TRBJ2-2
cdr3_aa: CASRRGLATNTGELFF

cdr3_length: 15
v_call: TRBV7-8
j_call: TRBJ2-7
cdr3_aa: CASSTTGTGPYEQYF

cdr3_length: 15
v_call: TRBV7-3
j_call: TRBJ2-2
cdr3_aa: CASYLAKSKHRGAVF

cdr3_length: 15
v_call: TRBV4-1
j_call: TRBJ2-7
cdr3_aa: CASSQRQGAPYEQYF

cdr3_length: 12
v_call: TRBV29-1
j_call: TRBJ1-1
cdr3_aa: CSARTGPTEAFF

cdr3_length: 15
v_call: TRBV7-8
j_call: TRBJ2-2
cdr3_aa: CAAGGSWANTGELFF

cdr3_length: 15
v_call: TRBV5-1
j_call: TRBJ1-5
cdr3_aa: CASSLVAGGNQPQHF

cdr3_length: 15
v_call: TRBV4-1
j_call: TRBJ2-2
cdr3_aa: CASRVTGGSAGELFF

cdr3_length: 13
v_call: TRBV29-1
j_call: TRBJ1-2
cdr3_aa: CSGAELGNYGYTF

cdr3_length: 14
v_call: TRBV5-1
j_call: TRBJ2-2
cdr3_aa: CASSLLVGPGELFF

cdr3_length: 18
v_call: TRBV11-2
j_call: TRBJ2-2
cdr3_aa: CASSEPDRGSWDTGELFF

cdr3_length: 11
v_call: TRBV2
j_call: TRBJ2-5
cdr3_aa: CATEGGETQYF

cdr3_length: 16
v_call: TRBV7-8
j_call: TRBJ1-1
cdr3_aa: CASSRQSSGLNTEAFF

cdr3_length: 15
v_call: TRBV29-1
j_call: TRBJ1-3
cdr3_aa: CSVEAAGGGGNTIYF

cdr3_length: 14
v_call: TRBV6-5
j_call: TRBJ1-5
cdr3_aa: CASSSRAQGQPQHF

cdr3_length: 18
v_call: TRBV28
j_call: TRBJ1-2
cdr3_aa: CASSSSRFSIRVNYGYTF